These 29 T cell receptor beta chains came from one sample sequenced in a study of blood T cells in healthy people across ages. With a J-beta primer mix and a sample-barcoded 5' primer, a second PCR ran 7 to 11 cycles. TCRdb used MiXCR to reprocess the 5' RACE reads, holding one entry per CDR3 protein. The sample carries about 1.7 million distinct CDR3 sequences, approximately 28% recorded once. Sequenced sample: blood. The receptor set was obtained from a woman in her twenties or thirties in good health.

J is TRBJ2-1 and V is TRBV9; TRBD2 aligns across 10 bases. CDR1 and CDR2 from the germline V gene are SGDLS and YYNGEE. Germline trimming cut 4 bases from V and 3 bases from J; bases unmatched to any gene: 4. This CDR3 region has 15 residues. CDR3 sequence reads: CASSTLAGLYNEQFF. The CDR3 DNA follows: TGTGCCAGCAGCACACTAGCGGGGCTCTACAATGAGCAGTTCTTC.

At least ten counts were recorded for this clonotype. The chain joins TRBV7-2 to TRBJ2-5; tentative D call: TRBD1 (5 bases). The CDR3 loop spans 14 amino acids. With 2 bases removed from V and 2 bases from J, the gap between germline ends came to 9 bases. Germline V gene data show CDR1 as SGHTA and CDR2 as FQGNSA. The CDR3 here is CASSLNPGQETQYF. The CDR3 nucleotides read TGTGCCAGCAGCTTAAACCCAGGGCAAGAGACCCAGTACTTC.

The chain links TRBV10-3 to TRBJ1-4; D remains ambiguous. V was shortened by 10 bases and J by 0 bases, with 12 bases between the two germline ends. Germline-derived CDR1 and CDR2 are ENHRY and SYGVKD. CDR3 length: 14 residues. DNA for the CDR3: TGTGCCACCAATCAAGATGCAACTAATGAAAAACTGTTTTTT. This sequence encodes CATNQDATNEKLFF.

A few counts support this clonotype. A much larger clone lies a single base off, so this may be a read error. V usage is TRBV24-1 and J usage is TRBJ2-7; TRBD1 matches at 11 bases. Unmatched junction bases numbered 6, after V lost 10 bases and J lost 2 bases. This CDR3 is built from 14 residues. Per germline, CDR1 KGHDR and CDR2 SFDVKD. The CDR3 region is CATGGTGGPYEQYF. The CDR3, as DNA: TGTGCCACAGGAGGGACAGGGGGTCCCTACGAGCAGTACTTC.

This clonotype has just one count. The chain uses TRBV6-5 and TRBJ1-1, with D perhaps TRBD1 (5 bases). Germline V lookup: CDR1 MNHEY, CDR2 SVGAGI. The ends were cut back, 2 bases at V and 3 bases at J, with 10 bases in the middle. This CDR3 has 14 residues. The CDR3 coding sequence is TGTGCCAGCAGTTACCGCGGGACCCACACTGAAGCTTTCTTT. Encoded protein: CASSYRGTHTEAFF.

This clonotype was detected ten times or more. The V and J genes are TRBV6-1 and TRBJ2-5; D is unresolved. The CDR3 consists of 13 residues. Per the germline V gene, CDR1 is MNHNS and CDR2 is SASEGT. Trimming left V 6 bases short and J 1 base short, with 9 bases between. The CDR3 region is CASRRAPQETQYF. The CDR3 nucleotides are TGTGCCAGCAGGCGCGCGCCCCAAGAGACCCAGTACTTC.

The rearrangement joins TRBV5-1 to TRBJ1-4; TRBD1 is a possible D gene (6 bases). The germline gives CDR1 SGHRS, CDR2 YFSETQ. The CDR3 is made up of 17 amino acids. The V and J ends lost 4 bases and 3 bases respectively, with 19 bases between them. DNA of the CDR3: TGCGCCAGCAGCCACCCGGGACAAGGGCAAGCTAATGAAAAACTGTTTTTT. Encoded protein: CASSHPGQGQANEKLFF.

This chain joins TRBV7-2 and TRBJ2-7; 9 nucleotides line up with TRBD2. Germline loops: CDR1 SGHTA, CDR2 FQGNSA. With 3 bases clipped from V and 6 bases from J, the junction kept 12 bases outside the gene matches. CDR3 size: 16 residues. The CDR3 region has the DNA TGTGCCAGCAGCTTGAACCCGGGACTAGCTTGGTCCGAGCAGTACTTC. This codes for CASSLNPGLAWSEQYF.

This clonotype was seen many times. This chain joins TRBV7-2 and TRBJ1-2; possible D gene TRBD1, 5 bases. V dropped 5 bases and J dropped 5 bases, with 27 bases sitting between them. The germline gives CDR1 SGHTA, CDR2 FQGNSA. The CDR3 consists of 18 residues. This chain's CDR3 is CASSQRSSGGIGMYGYTF. CDR3 nucleotides: TGTGCCAGCAGCCAACGCAGCTCGGGGGGGATTGGGATGTATGGCTACACCTTC.

This clonotype was picked up many times. The rearrangement links TRBV6-5 to TRBJ2-1; 15 positions match TRBD2. CDR3 size: 17 residues. The J segment lost 7 bases and the V segment lost 6 bases, leaving 10 bases of the junction unmatched. The germline gives CDR1 MNHEY, CDR2 SVGAGI. CDR3 nucleotide sequence: TGTGCCAGCAGCCTTGGACTAGCGGGGGGGCTCGGGAATGAGCAGTTCTTC. Protein sequence: CASSLGLAGGLGNEQFF.

CDR3 sequence: CASRQTSGIHEQYF. The CDR3 nucleotides are TGCGCCAGCAGACAAACTAGCGGCATCCATGAGCAGTACTTC. The J gene is TRBJ2-7, the V gene TRBV5-1; the match to TRBD2 covers 8 bases. The CDR3 is made up of 14 amino acids. The V segment lost 5 bases and the J segment 7 bases; nucleotides outside the gene matches: 11. Germline V gene lookup returns CDR1 SGHRS and CDR2 YFSETQ.

This clonotype was found many times. This rearrangement joins TRBV10-2 to TRBJ2-5, with a weak D call TRBD1 (6 bases). The CDR3 length is 14 residues. V was clipped by 6 bases and J by 1 base, with 12 bases between them. Per the germline V gene, CDR1 is WSHSY and CDR2 is SAAADI. The CDR3 loop is CASRRQDSQETQYF. The CDR3 DNA reads TGCGCCAGCAGAAGACAGGACTCCCAAGAGACCCAGTACTTC.

The chain carries TRBV29-1 and TRBJ2-1, with 7 positions matching TRBD2. With 4 bases clipped from V and 0 bases from J, the junction kept 3 bases outside the gene matches. The CDR3 has 14 residues. CDR1 is SQVTM and CDR2 is ANQGSEA in the germline V gene. The CDR3 protein is CSVVRESSYNEQFF. DNA for the CDR3: TGCAGCGTTGTGCGGGAGAGCTCCTACAATGAGCAGTTCTTC.

Ten or more counts support this clonotype. The J gene is TRBJ2-5, the V gene TRBV10-3, with D possibly TRBD2 on 5 matching bases. CDR1 and CDR2 from the germline V gene are ENHRY and SYGVKD. The CDR3 totals 13 residues. V lost 3 bases to trimming and J lost 3 bases, with 8 bases between them. For the CDR3, the DNA is TGTGCCATCAGTGACAGGACTGAAGAGACCCAGTACTTC. Its protein is CAISDRTEETQYF.

The gene calls are TRBV5-1 and TRBJ2-1, with TRBD2 identical over 14 bases. V lost 4 bases, J lost 8 bases, and 5 bases stayed unmatched. The CDR3 spans 15 residues. CDR1 SGHRS and CDR2 YFSETQ come from the germline V gene. The CDR3 DNA follows: TGCGCCAGCAGCCCTACGACTAGCGGGGGGGATGAGCAGTTCTTC. Its translation: CASSPTTSGGDEQFF.

The chain carries TRBV29-1 and TRBJ1-1, with D uncertain. This CDR3 has 12 amino acids. Germline V gene sequence: CDR1 SQVTM, CDR2 ANQGSEA. V was trimmed by 2 bases and J by 6 bases, leaving 10 bases between them. The CDR3 DNA follows: TGCAGCGTTGAATGGAGGGTTCCTGAAGCTTTCTTT. Translation: CSVEWRVPEAFF.

About this clonotype itself: One base away lies a much larger clone, so this may be a sequencing read error. It is likely a read error, because the conserved phenylalanine at the end of the CDR3 is missing. This chain connects TRBV15 to TRBJ1-5; a weak D match, TRBD1 (5 bases). The length of the CDR3 is 13 residues. V was clipped by 3 bases and J by 6 bases, with 9 bases between them. CDR1 and CDR2 from the germline V gene are LNHNV and YYDKDF (reference sequence). CDR3 nucleotide sequence: TGTGCCACCAGCAGGGCCCAGGGTCAGCCCCAGCATTCT. Protein sequence: CATSRAQGQPQHS.

The V call is TRBV12-3 or TRBV12-4, the J call TRBJ2-1; possible D gene TRBD2, 7 bases. V lost 8 bases, J lost 3 bases, and 17 bases lay in between. The CDR3 spans 15 residues. The CDR3 nucleotides are TGTGCCAGCCGATCGGCGGGGGCCAACTACAATGAGCAGTTCTTC. Translation gives CASRSAGANYNEQFF.

This clonotype was seen at least ten times. The chain joins TRBV12-5 to TRBJ2-1; TRBD2 agrees at 7 bases. This CDR3 region has 16 residues. With V trimmed by 2 bases and J by 1 base, 5 bases remained unmatched. Germline lookup yields CDR1 LGHNT and CDR2 FRNRAP. CDR3 in DNA: TGTGCTAGTGGTTTGCCTGCCGGGGGGTCCTACAATGAGCAGTTCTTC. Its protein product is CASGLPAGGSYNEQFF.

Comment on this clonotype: A much larger clone sits a single nucleotide away, making a read error possible. V and J are TRBV7-2 and TRBJ2-7; D may be TRBD1 or TRBD2 (5 bases each). The V and J ends lost 1 base and 6 bases respectively, with 10 bases between them. The CDR3 covers 13 residues. CDR1 is SGHTA, CDR2 FQGNSA, per germline. The CDR3, as DNA: TGTGCCAGCAGCTTAGTGAAGAGGGGCGAGCAGTACTTC. Translated: CASSLVKRGEQYF.

This clonotype was detected many times. The rearrangement uses TRBV9 and TRBJ2-7; 7 bases agree with TRBD1. Germline V gene data show CDR1 as SGDLS and CDR2 as YYNGEE. V trimming: 0 bases; J trimming: 3 bases; junction bases outside the gene matches: 3. CDR3 length: 14 residues. The CDR3 DNA reads as TGTGCCAGCAGCGTAGCGGACAGGAGCTACGAGCAGTACTTC. It specifies CASSVADRSYEQYF.

The rearrangement links TRBV2 to TRBJ2-5; D is perhaps TRBD2 (6 bases). V lost 2 bases and J 4 bases, leaving 17 bases between the germline ends. From germline, CDR1 is SNHLY and CDR2 FYNNEI. The length of the CDR3 is 16 residues. The CDR3 nucleotides are TGTGCCAGCAGTGAAACCGGGACTCGTCTTCGAGAGACCCAGTACTTC. Encoded protein: CASSETGTRLRETQYF. The whole variable domain, filled in from reference TRBV2 and TRBJ2-5, reads EPEVTQTPSHQVTQMGQEVILRCVPISNHLYFYWYRQILGQKVEFLVSFYNNEISEKSEIFDDQFSVERPDGSNFTLKIRSTKLEDSAMYFCASSETGTRLRETQYFGPGTRLLVL.

This clonotype was seen repeatedly, ten times or more. The chain has TRBV29-1 and TRBJ2-5, with 7 bases fitting TRBD2. V shed 2 bases, J shed 8 bases, and the junction held 11 bases outside the gene matches. CDR3 length: 14 amino acids. CDR1 is SQVTM, CDR2 ANQGSEA, per germline. For the CDR3, the DNA is TGCAGCGTTGAACTTGGTGGGAGGGAGTATACCCAGTACTTC. It specifies CSVELGGREYTQYF.

The V gene is TRBV7-2, the J gene TRBJ2-3, with D possibly being TRBD1 or TRBD2 (5 bases each). CDR1 is SGHTA, CDR2 FQGNSA, per germline. V dropped 7 bases and J dropped 3 bases, with 11 bases sitting between them. This CDR3 spans 13 amino acids. CDR3 bases: TGTGCCAGCAACCCCGGGACGACAGATACGCAGTATTTT. Its protein product is CASNPGTTDTQYF.

This sequence joins TRBV30 and TRBJ1-5, with no clear D. Germline lookup yields CDR1 GTSNPN and CDR2 SVGIG (reference sequence). Deletions cut 1 base from V and 4 bases from J, with 8 bases between. CDR3 size: 13 residues. Here the CDR3 DNA reads TGTGCCTGGAGTGACAGCCGAAATCAGCCCCAGCATTTT. Residues: CAWSDSRNQPQHF.

In this sample, this clonotype turned up a few times. The chain uses TRBV11-2 and TRBJ2-1; 9 nucleotides line up with TRBD2. This CDR3 is built from 16 residues. Germline CDR1 reads SGHAT; CDR2 reads FQNNGV. Trimming cost V 7 bases and J 7 bases; bases outside gene matches: 14. The DNA of the CDR3 is TGTGCCAGCAACTCAATAGCGGGGGTCTATAGGAATGAGCAGTTCTTC. Protein: CASNSIAGVYRNEQFF. Filled out from reference TRBV11-2 and TRBJ2-1, the complete variable domain reads EAGVAQSPRYKIIEKRQSVAFWCNPISGHATLYWYQQILGQGPKLLIQFQNNGVVDDSQLPKDRFSAERLKGVDSTLKIQPAKLEDSAVYLCASNSIAGVYRNEQFFGPGTRLTVL.

This clonotype has only a few counts. The J gene is TRBJ2-1, the V gene TRBV7-2, with TRBD1 identical over 7 bases. After removal of 7 bases from V and 10 bases from J, the junction contained 4 bases not matched to a gene. This CDR3 comprises 11 residues. The germline V gene has CDR1 SGHTA and CDR2 FQGNSA. In DNA, the CDR3 is TGTGCCAGCACACAGGGGTTGGAGCAGTTCTTC. Protein: CASTQGLEQFF.

This clonotype was recorded a few times. The chain couples TRBV2 to TRBJ2-7; the D gene is possibly TRBD1 (5 bases). This CDR3 is 15 amino acids long. V was trimmed by 1 base and J by 1 base, leaving 11 bases between them. Per germline, CDR1 SNHLY and CDR2 FYNNEI. The CDR3: CASSEGGRVSYEQYF. CDR3 DNA: TGTGCCAGCAGTGAAGGAGGCAGGGTGTCCTACGAGCAGTACTTC.

The table lists this clonotype with a few counts. The rearrangement joins TRBV6-1 to TRBJ1-2; D might be TRBD1 (5 bases). CDR1 MNHNS and CDR2 SASEGT come from the germline V gene. This CDR3 is 12 amino acids long. V was cut by 8 bases and J by 8 bases, with 15 bases left in between. The chain's CDR3 is CASRDPGKGYTF. CDR3 nucleotide sequence: TGTGCCAGCCGGGACCCCGGCAAGGGCTACACCTTC.